This T cell receptor (beta chain) was captured in a study of T cells in Graves' hyperthyroidism and ophthalmopathy. Regions amplified from RNA transcripts were the TCR beta CDR3 regions. The HTBI primer set served for first-round RT-PCR of the TCR CDR3. MiXCR was run by TCRdb on the multiplex PCR reads, yielding one entry per CDR3 protein. The sample includes 40,000 to 60,000 distinct CDR3 sequences, roughly 50% of them seen just once. Clinical Activity Scores of at least 3, NOSPECS grades of at least 4 and durations under 3 months characterized ophthalmopathy patients. Pregnant or lactating patients were excluded, as were those with uncontrolled infection or other autoimmune disease. This CDR3 is built from 11 residues. Germline CDR1 SQVTM, CDR2 ANQGSEA. Trimming took off 5 bases at V and 8 bases at J, with 12 bases between the two ends.

Sample: blood. The TCR comes from a woman between 45 and 65 years old with Graves' ophthalmopathy. The genes are TRBV29-1 and TRBJ1-2; TRBD1 might be the D (6 bases). The CDR3 DNA reads as TGCAGCGTTCTTACAGGGTACGGCTACACCTTC. Translation gives CSVLTGYGYTF. Complete variable domain (other parts from reference TRBV29-1 and TRBJ1-2): SAVISQKPSRDICQRGTSLTIQCQVDSQVTMMFWYRQQPGQSLTLIATANQGSEATYESGFVIDKFPISRPNLTFSTLTVSNMSPEDSSIYLCSVLTGYGYTFGSGTRLTVV.